This TCR beta chain was identified during a study of Ad26.COV2.S vaccination and SARS-CoV-2 variants. The protocol was immunoSEQ multiplex PCR, while the TCRdb copy is restricted to in-frame clones and leaves out a portion. In the table there are roughly 300,000 clones, roughly 89% of which are singletons. Treatment: approximately 18 received Ad26.COV2.S at low or high dose, single or two shots; roughly 5 received placebo; per-sample allocation not given. Sampling was done on day 63 after the first vaccine or placebo injection. The CDR3 extends over 13 amino acids. The V segment lost 4 bases and the J segment 4 bases; nucleotides outside the gene matches: 4. CDR1 LNHDA and CDR2 SQIVND come from the germline V gene (reference sequence).

The chain carries TRBV19 and TRBJ2-7, with 7 positions matching TRBD1. The receptor was isolated from a person aged 18-65 years who received the Ad26.COV2.S COVID-19 vaccine or a placebo. The sample consisted of peripheral blood, taken in a trial of Ad26.COV2.S vaccine versus placebo. CDR3 amino acids: CASSKTGAYEQYF. As DNA, the CDR3 is TGTGCCAGTAGTAAAACAGGGGCGTACGAGCAGTACTTC.